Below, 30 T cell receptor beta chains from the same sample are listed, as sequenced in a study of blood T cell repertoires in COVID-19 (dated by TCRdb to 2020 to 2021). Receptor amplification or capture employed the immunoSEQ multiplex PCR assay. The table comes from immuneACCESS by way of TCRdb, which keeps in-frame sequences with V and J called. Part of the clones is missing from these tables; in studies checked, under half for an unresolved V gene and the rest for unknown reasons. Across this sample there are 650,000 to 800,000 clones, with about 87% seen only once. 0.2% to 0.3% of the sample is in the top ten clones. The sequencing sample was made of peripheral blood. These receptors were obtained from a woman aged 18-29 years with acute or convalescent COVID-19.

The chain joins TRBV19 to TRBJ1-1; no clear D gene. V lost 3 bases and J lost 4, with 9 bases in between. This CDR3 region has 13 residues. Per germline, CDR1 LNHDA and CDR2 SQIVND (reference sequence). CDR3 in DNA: TGTGCCAGTAGTATTAGTCAGGTCACTGAAGCTTTCTTT. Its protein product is CASSISQVTEAFF.

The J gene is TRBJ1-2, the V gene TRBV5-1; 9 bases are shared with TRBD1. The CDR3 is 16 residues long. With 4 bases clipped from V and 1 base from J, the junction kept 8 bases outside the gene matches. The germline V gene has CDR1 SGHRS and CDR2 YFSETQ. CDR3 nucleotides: TGCGCCAGCAGCCCGCTACGGACAGGGGTTAACTATGGCTACACCTTC. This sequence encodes CASSPLRTGVNYGYTF.

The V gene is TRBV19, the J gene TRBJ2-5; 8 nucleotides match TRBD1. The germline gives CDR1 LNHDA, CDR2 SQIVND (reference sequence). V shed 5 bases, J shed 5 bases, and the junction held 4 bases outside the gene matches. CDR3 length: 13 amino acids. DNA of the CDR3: TGTGCCAGTAGTGACAGGGGCGGGGAGACCCAGTACTTC. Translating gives CASSDRGGETQYF. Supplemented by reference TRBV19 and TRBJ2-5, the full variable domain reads DGGITQSPKYLFRKEGQNVTLSCEQNLNHDAMYWYRQDPGQGLRLIYYSQIVNDFQKGDIAEGYSVSREKKESFPLTVTSAQKNPTAFYLCASSDRGGETQYFGPGTRLLVL.

The CDR3 reads CATLGRTNYGYTF. The CDR3 DNA reads as TGTGCCACCCTGGGGCGGACAAACTATGGCTACACCTTC. V and J are TRBV5-4 and TRBJ1-2; tentatively, D is TRBD1 (5 bases). The germline V gene encodes CDR1 SGHNT and CDR2 YYREEE (reference sequence). Trimming cost V 9 bases and J 2 bases, with 14 bases left between them. CDR3 length: 13 residues.

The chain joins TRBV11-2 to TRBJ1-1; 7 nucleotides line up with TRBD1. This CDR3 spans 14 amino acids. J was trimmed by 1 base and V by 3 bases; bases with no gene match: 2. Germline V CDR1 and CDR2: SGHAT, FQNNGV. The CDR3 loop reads CASSFGQANTEAFF. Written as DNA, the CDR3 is TGTGCCAGCAGCTTCGGACAGGCGAACACTGAAGCTTTCTTT.

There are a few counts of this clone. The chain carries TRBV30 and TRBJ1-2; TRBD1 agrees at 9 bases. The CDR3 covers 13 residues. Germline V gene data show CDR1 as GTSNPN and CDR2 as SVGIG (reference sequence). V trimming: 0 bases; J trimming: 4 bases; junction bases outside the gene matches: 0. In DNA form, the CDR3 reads TGTGCCTGGAGTGTACAGGGGGCCTATGGCTACACCTTC. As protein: CAWSVQGAYGYTF.

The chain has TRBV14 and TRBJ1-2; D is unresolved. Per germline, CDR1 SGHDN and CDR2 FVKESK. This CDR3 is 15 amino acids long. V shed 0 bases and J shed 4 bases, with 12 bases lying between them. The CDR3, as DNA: TGTGCCAGCAGCCAAGATCTTAGCGGGTTCTATGGCTACACCTTC. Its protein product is CASSQDLSGFYGYTF.

Here the CDR3 DNA reads TGTGCCAGCAGCGGAGTCCAGGGGGCCGGCTACACCTTC. This translates into CASSGVQGAGYTF. The chain employs TRBV7-6 and TRBJ1-2; TRBD1 agrees at 8 bases. The CDR3 is 13 residues long. The trim removed 5 bases at V and 8 bases at J, leaving 7 bases unmatched. Per the germline V gene, CDR1 is SGHVS and CDR2 is FNYEAQ.

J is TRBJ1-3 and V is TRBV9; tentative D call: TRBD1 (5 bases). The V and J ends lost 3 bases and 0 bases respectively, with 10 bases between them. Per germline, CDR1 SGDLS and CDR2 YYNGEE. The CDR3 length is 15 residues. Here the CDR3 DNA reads TGTGCCAGCAGCGACCAGGGCCTCTCTGGAAACACCATATATTTT. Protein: CASSDQGLSGNTIYF.

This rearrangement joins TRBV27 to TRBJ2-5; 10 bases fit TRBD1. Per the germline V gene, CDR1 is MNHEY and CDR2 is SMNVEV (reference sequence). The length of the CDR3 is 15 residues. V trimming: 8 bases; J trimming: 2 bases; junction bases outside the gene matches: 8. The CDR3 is CASRGTGATQETQYF. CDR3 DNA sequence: TGTGCCAGCCGGGGGACAGGGGCCACACAAGAGACCCAGTACTTC.

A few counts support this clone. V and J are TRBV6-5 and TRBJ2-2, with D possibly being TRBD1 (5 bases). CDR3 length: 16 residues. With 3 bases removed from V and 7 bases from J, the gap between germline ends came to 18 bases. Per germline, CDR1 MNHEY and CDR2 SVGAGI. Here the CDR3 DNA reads TGTGCCAGCAGTTATTTCGGGCAGGGAATACACGGGGAGCTGTTTTTT. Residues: CASSYFGQGIHGELFF.

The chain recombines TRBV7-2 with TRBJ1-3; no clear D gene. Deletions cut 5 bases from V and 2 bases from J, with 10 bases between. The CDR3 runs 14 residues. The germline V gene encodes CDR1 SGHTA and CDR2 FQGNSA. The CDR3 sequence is CASSPVRTGNTIYF. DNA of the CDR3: TGTGCCAGCAGCCCCGTGCGGACTGGAAACACCATATATTTT.

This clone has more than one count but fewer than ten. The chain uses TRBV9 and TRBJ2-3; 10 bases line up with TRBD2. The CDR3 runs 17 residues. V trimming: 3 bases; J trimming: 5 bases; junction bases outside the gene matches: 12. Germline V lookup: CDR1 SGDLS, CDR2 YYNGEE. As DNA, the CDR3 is TGTGCCAGCAGCGCCCTTTTTACTAGCGGGGTTAAAGATACGCAGTATTTT. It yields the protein CASSALFTSGVKDTQYF.

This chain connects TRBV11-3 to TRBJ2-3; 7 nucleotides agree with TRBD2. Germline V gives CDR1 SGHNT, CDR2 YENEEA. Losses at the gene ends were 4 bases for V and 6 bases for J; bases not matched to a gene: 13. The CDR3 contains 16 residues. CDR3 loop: CASSSLSGDPLDTQYF. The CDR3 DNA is TGTGCCAGCAGCTCCTTGAGCGGGGACCCCCTGGATACGCAGTATTTT.

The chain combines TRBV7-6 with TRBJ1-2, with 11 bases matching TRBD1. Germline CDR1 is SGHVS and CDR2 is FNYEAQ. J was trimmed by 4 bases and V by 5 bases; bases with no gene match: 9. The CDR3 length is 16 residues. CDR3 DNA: TGTGCCAGCAGCGACGGACAGGGGGCGCGCGGCTATGGCTACACCTTC. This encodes CASSDGQGARGYGYTF.

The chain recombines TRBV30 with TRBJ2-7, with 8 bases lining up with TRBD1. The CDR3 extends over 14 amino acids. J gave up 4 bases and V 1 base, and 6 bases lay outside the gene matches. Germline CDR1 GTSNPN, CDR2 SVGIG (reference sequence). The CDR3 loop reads CAWSGETGGYEQYF. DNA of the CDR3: TGTGCCTGGAGTGGGGAAACAGGGGGGTACGAGCAGTACTTC.

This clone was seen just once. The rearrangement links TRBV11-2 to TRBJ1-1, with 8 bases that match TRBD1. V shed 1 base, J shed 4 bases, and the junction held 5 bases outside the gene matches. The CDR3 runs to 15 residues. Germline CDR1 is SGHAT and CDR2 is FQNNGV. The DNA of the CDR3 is TGTGCCAGCAGCTTAGTGGGACAGGATCGCACTGAAGCTTTCTTT. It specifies CASSLVGQDRTEAFF.

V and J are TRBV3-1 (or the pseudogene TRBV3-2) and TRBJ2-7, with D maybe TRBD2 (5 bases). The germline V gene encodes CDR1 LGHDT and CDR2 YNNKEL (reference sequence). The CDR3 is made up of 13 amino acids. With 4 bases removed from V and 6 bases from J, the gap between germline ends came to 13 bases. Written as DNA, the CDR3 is TGTGCCAGCAGCCCCCTCCCCGGGATCGAGCAGTACTTC. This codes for CASSPLPGIEQYF.

For the CDR3, the DNA is TGTGCCAGCAGTTACCGTACAGAAGGGGATGAAGCTTTCTTT. This gives the protein CASSYRTEGDEAFF. This chain joins TRBV6-5 and TRBJ1-1, with a weak D call TRBD1 (5 bases). Trimming cost V 2 bases and J 7 bases, with 14 bases left between them. Germline CDR1 and CDR2: MNHEY and SVGAGI. The CDR3 covers 14 residues.

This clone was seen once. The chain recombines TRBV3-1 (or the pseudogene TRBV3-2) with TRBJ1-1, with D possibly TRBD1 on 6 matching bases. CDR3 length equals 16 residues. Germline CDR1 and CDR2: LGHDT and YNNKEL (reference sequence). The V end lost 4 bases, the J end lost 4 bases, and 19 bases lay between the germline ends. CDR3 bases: TGTGCCAGCAGCCCCCAATCCAGGGGTTTTCTCACTGAAGCTTTCTTT. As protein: CASSPQSRGFLTEAFF.

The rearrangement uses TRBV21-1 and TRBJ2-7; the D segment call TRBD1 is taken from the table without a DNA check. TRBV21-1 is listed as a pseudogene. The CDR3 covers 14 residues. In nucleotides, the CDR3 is TGTGCCAGCAGCAAAGATCCAGGTAGGTACGAGCAGTACTTC. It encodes CASSKDPGRYEQYF.

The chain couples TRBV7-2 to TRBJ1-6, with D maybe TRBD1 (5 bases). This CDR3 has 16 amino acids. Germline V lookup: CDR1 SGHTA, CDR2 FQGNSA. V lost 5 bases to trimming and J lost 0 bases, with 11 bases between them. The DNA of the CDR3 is TGTGCCAGCAGCCACCCAGGGAACTCCTATAATTCACCCCTCCACTTT. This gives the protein CASSHPGNSYNSPLHF.

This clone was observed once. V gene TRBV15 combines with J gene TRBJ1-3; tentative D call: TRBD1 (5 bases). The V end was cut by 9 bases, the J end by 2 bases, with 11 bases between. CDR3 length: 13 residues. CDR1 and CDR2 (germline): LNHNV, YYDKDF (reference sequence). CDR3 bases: TGTGCCACTTCCGGGGGGGCTGGAAACACCATATATTTT. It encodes CATSGGAGNTIYF. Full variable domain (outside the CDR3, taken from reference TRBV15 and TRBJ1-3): DAMVIQNPRYQVTQFGKPVTLSCSQTLNHNVMYWYQQKSSQAPKLLFHYYDKDFNNEADTPDNFQSRRPNTSFCFLDIRSPGLGDTAMYLCATSGGAGNTIYFGEGSWLTVV.

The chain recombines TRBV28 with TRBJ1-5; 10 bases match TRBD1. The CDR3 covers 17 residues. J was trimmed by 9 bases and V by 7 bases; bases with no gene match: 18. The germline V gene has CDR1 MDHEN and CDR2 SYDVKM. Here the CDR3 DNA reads TGTGCCAGCACTAAATGGGGGACAGGGGACCCGTCGGGGCCCCAGCATTTT. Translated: CASTKWGTGDPSGPQHF.

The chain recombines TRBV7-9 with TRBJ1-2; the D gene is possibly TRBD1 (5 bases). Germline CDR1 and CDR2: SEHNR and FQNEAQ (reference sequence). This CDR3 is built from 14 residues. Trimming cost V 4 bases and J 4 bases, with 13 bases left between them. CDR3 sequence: CASSYGGAVYGYTF. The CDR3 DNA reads TGTGCCAGCAGCTATGGAGGGGCCGTCTATGGCTACACCTTC.

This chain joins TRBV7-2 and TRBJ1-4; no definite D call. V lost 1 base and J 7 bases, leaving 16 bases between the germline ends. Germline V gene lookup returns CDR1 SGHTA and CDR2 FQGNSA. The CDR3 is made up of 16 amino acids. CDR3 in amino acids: CASSLVVRGTGEKLFF. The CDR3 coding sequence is TGTGCCAGCAGCTTAGTGGTTCGGGGTACTGGTGAAAAACTGTTTTTT. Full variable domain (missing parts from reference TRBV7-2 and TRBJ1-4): GAGVSQSPSNKVTEKGKDVELRCDPISGHTALYWYRQSLGQGLEFLIYFQGNSAPDKSGLPSDRFSAERTGGSVSTLTIQRTQQEDSAVYLCASSLVVRGTGEKLFFGSGTQLSVL.

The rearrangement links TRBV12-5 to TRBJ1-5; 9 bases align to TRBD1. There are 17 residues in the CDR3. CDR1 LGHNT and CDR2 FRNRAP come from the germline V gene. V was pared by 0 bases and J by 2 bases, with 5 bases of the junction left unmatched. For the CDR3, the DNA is TGTGCTAGTGGTTTGGTATGGGACAGGGAGGGCAATCAGCCCCAGCATTTT. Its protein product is CASGLVWDREGNQPQHF.

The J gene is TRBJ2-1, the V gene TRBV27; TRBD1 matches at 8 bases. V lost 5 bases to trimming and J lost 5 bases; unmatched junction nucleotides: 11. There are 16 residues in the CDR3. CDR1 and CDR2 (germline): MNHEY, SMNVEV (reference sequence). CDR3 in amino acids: CASSRIPGQENNEQFF. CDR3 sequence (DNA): TGTGCCAGCAGTCGCATCCCGGGACAGGAGAACAATGAGCAGTTCTTC.

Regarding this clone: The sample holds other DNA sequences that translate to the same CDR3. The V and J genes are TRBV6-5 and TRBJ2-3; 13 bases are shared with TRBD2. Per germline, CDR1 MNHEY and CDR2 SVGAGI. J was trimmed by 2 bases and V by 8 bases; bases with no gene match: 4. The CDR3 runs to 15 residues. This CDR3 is CASSGLAGTTDTQYF. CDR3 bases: TGTGCCAGCTCGGGACTAGCGGGGACCACAGATACGCAGTATTTT.

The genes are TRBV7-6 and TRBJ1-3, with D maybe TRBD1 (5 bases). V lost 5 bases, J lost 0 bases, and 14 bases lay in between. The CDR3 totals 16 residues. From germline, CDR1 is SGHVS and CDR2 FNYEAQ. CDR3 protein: CASSKRDSSSGNTIYF. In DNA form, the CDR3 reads TGTGCCAGCAGCAAACGGGACTCGAGCTCTGGAAACACCATATATTTT.